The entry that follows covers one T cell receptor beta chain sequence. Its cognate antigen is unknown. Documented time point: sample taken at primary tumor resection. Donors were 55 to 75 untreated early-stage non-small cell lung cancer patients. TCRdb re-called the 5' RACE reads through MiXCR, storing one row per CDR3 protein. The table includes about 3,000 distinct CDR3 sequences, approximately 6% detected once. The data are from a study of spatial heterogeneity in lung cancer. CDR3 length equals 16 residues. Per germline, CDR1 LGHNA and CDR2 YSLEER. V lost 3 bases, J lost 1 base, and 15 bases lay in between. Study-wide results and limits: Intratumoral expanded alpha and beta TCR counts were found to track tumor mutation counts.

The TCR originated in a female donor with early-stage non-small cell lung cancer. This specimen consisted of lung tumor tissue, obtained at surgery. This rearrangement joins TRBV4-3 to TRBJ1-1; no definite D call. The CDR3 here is CASSHGTDRPNTEAFF. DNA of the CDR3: TGCGCCAGCAGCCACGGAACAGATCGACCGAACACTGAAGCTTTCTTT.